This is a list of T cell receptor beta chains from one sample in a study of CD8+ T cells in alopecia areata. Generated by immunoSEQ multiplex PCR, the TCRdb table keeps only in-frame clones and is missing some. The sample yields about 180,000 clones, less than 70% seen once. The specimen was CD8+ T cells sorted from blood, collected at week 24, from a patient treated with tofacitinib. All receptors come from a human donor with alopecia areata. Each CDR3 is given without its conserved first and last residue.

V gene,J gene,CDR3 protein
TRBV13,TRBJ2-4,ASSSAARQGVDIQY
TRBV29-1,TRBJ1-2,SVGNNYGYT
TRBV29-1,TRBJ1-2,SVAGTGLHGYT
TRBV7-3,TRBJ1-1,ASSLKATGVNTEAF
TRBV6-4,TRBJ2-2,ASSDGTGLSGELF
TRBV27,TRBJ1-2,ASRQTGWSNYGYT
TRBV14,TRBJ2-1,ASSQGLVDNEQF
TRBV4-3,TRBJ1-5,ASSQDVTGSNQPQH
TRBV7-6,TRBJ2-2,ASSLAHRAGELF
TRBV7-8,TRBJ1-1,ASSLARTSLERQEAF
TRBV30,TRBJ1-1,AWRTTGSTEAF
TRBV5-5,TRBJ2-4,ASSLYQGGIQY
TRBV6-1,TRBJ2-3,ASSDSGTSGGASTDTQY
TRBV30,TRBJ2-2,AWKGVPNTGELF
TRBV9,TRBJ1-6,ASSVGPRGQGALH
TRBV15,TRBJ1-1,ATSPTGIEAF
TRBV10-1,TRBJ2-1,ASSESPTGMDEQF
TRBV6-5,TRBJ1-2,ASSYSQAEGYT